Each of the 14 T cell receptor beta chains below was sequenced from the same sample in a study of T cell responses to AZD1222 COVID-19 vaccine. Measured with immunoSEQ multiplex PCR; TCRdb has only the in-frame clones, and not every one. The data contain over 100,000 clones, about 90% of them seen just once; the ten biggest clones take up around 7%. Sequencing was performed on peripheral blood, taken on day 0 of AZD1222 vaccination. The receptor set was obtained from an adult in good health.

This chain uses TRBV12-3 or TRBV12-4 with TRBJ2-1; the match to TRBD2 covers 9 bases. This CDR3 has 12 residues. V trimming: 3 bases; J trimming: 15 bases; junction bases outside the gene matches: 6. CDR3 loop: CASSFSGGFWFF. DNA of the CDR3: TGTGCCAGCAGTTTTAGCGGGGGCTTTTGGTTCTTC.

The chain carries TRBV3-1 (or the pseudogene TRBV3-2) and TRBJ1-2; possible D gene TRBD1, 6 bases. V lost 1 base to trimming and J lost 8 bases, with 11 bases between them. This CDR3 is 13 amino acids long. Germline V gives CDR1 LGHDT, CDR2 YNNKEL (reference sequence). The CDR3 reads CASSQVGAGGYTF. CDR3 nucleotides: TGTGCCAGCAGCCAAGTGGGGGCCGGCGGCTACACCTTC.

V and J are TRBV3-1 (or the pseudogene TRBV3-2) and TRBJ1-1, with a weak D call TRBD1 (5 bases). Deletions cut 4 bases from V and 1 base from J, with 16 bases between. CDR3 length: 16 residues. Germline-derived CDR1 and CDR2 are LGHDT and YNNKEL (reference sequence). The CDR3 DNA reads TGTGCCAGCAGCCTCCAAACGGGACCTACGAACACTGAAGCTTTCTTT. Translation gives CASSLQTGPTNTEAFF.

The chain joins TRBV15 to TRBJ1-1; the match to TRBD1 covers 8 bases. The J segment lost 5 bases and the V segment lost 11 bases, leaving 13 bases of the junction unmatched. The length of the CDR3 is 14 residues. Germline CDR1 and CDR2: LNHNV and YYDKDF (reference sequence). The CDR3 reads CALSRGLGGTEAFF. The CDR3 DNA reads TGTGCCCTCTCCAGGGGGCTGGGAGGAACTGAAGCTTTCTTT. The variable domain in full, completed from reference TRBV15 and TRBJ1-1, reads DAMVIQNPRYQVTQFGKPVTLSCSQTLNHNVMYWYQQKSSQAPKLLFHYYDKDFNNEADTPDNFQSRRPNTSFCFLDIRSPGLGDTAMYLCALSRGLGGTEAFFGQGTRLTVV.

The V and J genes are TRBV2 and TRBJ1-6; TRBD1 matches 8 bases. Germline-derived CDR1 and CDR2 are SNHLY and FYNNEI. V was clipped by 10 bases and J by 9 bases; unmatched bases: 5. The CDR3 extends over 12 amino acids. The CDR3 DNA reads as TGTGCCACGGACAGGGTGGGTTCACCCCTCCACTTT. It codes for CATDRVGSPLHF.

CDR3 loop: CASSLGHITEAFF. CDR3 nucleotide sequence: TGTGCCAGCAGCTTAGGACACATCACTGAAGCTTTCTTT. The chain combines TRBV7-9 with TRBJ1-1, with unresolved D. Trimming pared 1 base from V and 4 bases from J, leaving 7 bases between. The CDR3 runs 13 residues. The germline CDR1 and CDR2 sequences are SEHNR and FQNEAQ (reference sequence).

V and J are TRBV6-5 and TRBJ1-1, with 10 bases lining up with TRBD1. This CDR3 spans 15 amino acids. The ends lost 7 bases at V and 11 bases at J; junction bases unmatched: 16. Per the germline V gene, CDR1 is MNHEY and CDR2 is SVGAGI. The CDR3 DNA is TGTGCCAGCACCGAACCGATGGGACAGGGGATAGGGGCTTTCTTT. Protein: CASTEPMGQGIGAFF.

This chain links TRBV6-5 with TRBJ2-5; D unclear. Trimming took off 0 bases at V and 3 bases at J, with 8 bases between the two ends. This CDR3 contains 14 residues. Germline lookup yields CDR1 MNHEY and CDR2 SVGAGI. The CDR3 is CASSYSGSKETQYF. CDR3 DNA sequence: TGTGCCAGCAGTTACTCGGGATCCAAAGAGACCCAGTACTTC.

The gene calls are TRBV4-1 and TRBJ2-1, with D perhaps TRBD2 (5 bases). Germline-derived CDR1 and CDR2 are MGHRA and YSYEKL. CDR3 length: 17 residues. The V end lost 0 bases, the J end lost 9 bases, and 21 bases lay between the germline ends. The CDR3 DNA reads as TGCGCCAGCAGCCAAGAAGTTATGAGAGGGTTCTACGGTGAGCAGTTCTTC. This sequence encodes CASSQEVMRGFYGEQFF.

The gene calls are TRBV5-1 and TRBJ1-1; D is unresolved. V lost 0 bases and J lost 5, with 14 bases in between. The CDR3 has 15 amino acids. In germline, CDR1 is SGHRS, CDR2 YFSETQ. The CDR3 sequence: CASSLAENKGTEAFF. DNA for the CDR3: TGCGCCAGCAGCTTGGCCGAAAACAAGGGAACTGAAGCTTTCTTT.

The chain is built from TRBV5-1 and TRBJ1-4, with 9 bases fitting TRBD1. The CDR3 is made up of 15 amino acids. V dropped 3 bases and J dropped 7; count of bases not matched to a gene: 7. From germline, CDR1 is SGHRS and CDR2 YFSETQ. The CDR3 sequence: CASSYGTGRGEKLFF. The DNA of the CDR3 is TGCGCCAGCAGCTACGGGACAGGGAGGGGTGAAAAACTGTTTTTT.

This clone occurred once. The rearrangement joins TRBV9 to TRBJ2-7; TRBD1 is a possible D gene (7 bases). The CDR3 contains 16 residues. V was clipped by 3 bases and J by 3 bases, with 19 bases between them. In germline, CDR1 is SGDLS, CDR2 YYNGEE. The DNA of the CDR3 is TGTGCCAGCAGCGCGCCCAGGGGGGACTCGAACTACGAGCAGTACTTC. Translated, it gives CASSAPRGDSNYEQYF.

The chain employs TRBV18 and TRBJ1-1; unclear D gene. The CDR3 sequence is 13 residues long. Germline V CDR1 and CDR2: KGHSH, LQKENI. V lost 0 bases to trimming and J lost 5 bases, with 7 bases between them. DNA for the CDR3: TGTGCCAGCTCACCACCGCCGGGAACTGAAGCTTTCTTT. It translates to CASSPPPGTEAFF.

The chain's CDR3 is CAISPGHSYEQYF. The DNA of the CDR3 is TGTGCCATCAGTCCGGGACACTCCTACGAGCAGTACTTC. V usage is TRBV10-3 and J usage is TRBJ2-7, with D possibly TRBD1 on 6 matching bases. From germline, CDR1 is ENHRY and CDR2 SYGVKD. Trimming took off 5 bases at V and 0 bases at J, with 8 bases between the two ends. The CDR3 contains 13 residues.